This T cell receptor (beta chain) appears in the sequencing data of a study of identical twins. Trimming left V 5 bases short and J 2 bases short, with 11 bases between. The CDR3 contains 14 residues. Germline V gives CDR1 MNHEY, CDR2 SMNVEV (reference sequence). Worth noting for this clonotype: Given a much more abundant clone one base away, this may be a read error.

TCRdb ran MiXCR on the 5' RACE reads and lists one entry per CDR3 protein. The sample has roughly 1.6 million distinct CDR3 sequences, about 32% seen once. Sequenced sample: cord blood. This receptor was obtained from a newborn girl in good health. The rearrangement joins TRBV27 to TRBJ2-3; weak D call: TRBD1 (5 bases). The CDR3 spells CASSIIRATDTQYF. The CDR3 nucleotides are TGTGCCAGCAGTATTATCAGGGCCACAGATACGCAGTATTTT.